These 23 T cell receptor beta chains share one sample of origin, sequenced in a study of T cell responses to AZD1222 COVID-19 vaccine. This table comes from immunoSEQ multiplex PCR, and its TCRdb copy is limited to in-frame clones, with some not included. The sample consists of roughly 140,000 clones, roughly 94% of them appearing once. The sequencing used peripheral blood, collected on day 0 of AZD1222 vaccination. The source of these receptors is an adult in good health.

This chain connects TRBV21-1 to TRBJ2-5; the table calls TRBD2, which could not be checked here. TRBV21-1 is deemed a pseudogene. This CDR3 has 14 residues. The CDR3 coding sequence is TGTGCCAGCAGCAGAATAGCGGGCGGGGAGACCCAGTACTTC. Its translation: CASSRIAGGETQYF.

The V gene is TRBV5-1, the J gene TRBJ1-2; the match to TRBD1 covers 7 bases. J was trimmed by 2 bases and V by 3 bases; bases with no gene match: 7. CDR3 size: 15 residues. Germline loops: CDR1 SGHRS, CDR2 YFSETQ. Here the CDR3 DNA reads TGCGCCAGCAGCTCCGGACAGGTCTTGAACTATGGCTACACCTTC. Its translation is CASSSGQVLNYGYTF.

The chain uses TRBV6-4 and TRBJ2-1; D not certain. The CDR3 sequence is 15 residues long. With 0 bases removed from V and 1 base from J, the gap between germline ends came to 7 bases. In germline, CDR1 is MRHNA, CDR2 SNTAGT. Here the CDR3 reads CASSDSKRSYNEQFF. DNA for the CDR3: TGTGCCAGCAGTGACTCGAAAAGGTCCTACAATGAGCAGTTCTTC.

The rearrangement links TRBV23-1 to TRBJ2-7; unclear D gene. TRBV23-1 is an ORF, with its function uncertain. CDR3 length equals 16 residues. Trimming pared 2 bases from V and 0 bases from J, leaving 14 bases between. The CDR3 spells CASSQKARPDSYEQYV. The CDR3 bases are TGCGCCAGCAGTCAAAAGGCAAGACCCGACTCCTACGAGCAGTACGTC.

This clone was seen just once. The V gene is TRBV21-1, the J gene TRBJ2-5. TRBV21-1 is a documented pseudogene. The CDR3 totals 16 residues. This chain's CDR3 is CASSSSRKQNQETQYF. The CDR3 bases are TGTGCCAGCAGCTCAAGTCGGAAGCAAAACCAAGAGACCCAGTACTTC.

The CDR3 region has the DNA TGTGCCAGCAGTCTCGGACAGGGCCGGGACACTGAAGCTTTCTTT. The encoded protein is CASSLGQGRDTEAFF. The gene calls are TRBV7-6 and TRBJ1-1, with 8 bases that match TRBD1. Germline-derived CDR1 and CDR2 are SGHVS and FNYEAQ. After removal of 6 bases from V and 3 bases from J, the junction contained 9 bases not matched to a gene. The length of the CDR3 is 15 residues.

The CDR3 DNA follows: TGTGCCAGCAGTGAAAGACTAGCGGGAGGGTTTCTCGAGTACGTC. The encoded protein is CASSERLAGGFLEYV. The chain employs TRBV2 and TRBJ2-7; 14 positions match TRBD2. The CDR3 is 15 residues long. Germline V gene sequence: CDR1 SNHLY, CDR2 FYNNEI. After removal of 2 bases from V and 11 bases from J, the junction contained 8 bases not matched to a gene.

The chain carries TRBV18 and TRBJ2-1; 9 bases line up with TRBD1. The CDR3 totals 17 residues. The V and J ends lost 1 base and 4 bases, in that order; junction bases with no gene match: 8. From germline, CDR1 is KGHSH and CDR2 LQKENI. CDR3: CASSPQEGQGIYNEQFF. In nucleotides, the CDR3 is TGTGCCAGCTCACCACAGGAGGGACAGGGAATTTACAATGAGCAGTTCTTC.

This sequence joins TRBV18 and TRBJ1-3; no clear D gene. Trimming removed 3 bases from V and 4 bases from J, with 16 bases in between. CDR1 KGHSH and CDR2 LQKENI come from the germline V gene. The CDR3 covers 16 residues. Here the CDR3 DNA reads TGTGCCAGCTCACCGGTCAAAATCGCGCGAGGAAACACCATATATTTT. Translation: CASSPVKIARGNTIYF.

The chain couples TRBV3-1 (or the pseudogene TRBV3-2) to TRBJ2-7; D not certain. The germline gives CDR1 LGHDT, CDR2 YNNKEL (reference sequence). The CDR3 contains 15 residues. Deletions cut 8 bases from V and 3 bases from J, with 20 bases between. The CDR3 here is CASRRDRNSDYEQYV. CDR3 sequence (DNA): TGTGCCAGCCGACGAGACCGAAACTCAGACTACGAGCAGTACGTC.

V and J are TRBV19 and TRBJ1-6; D may be TRBD1 (5 bases). Germline V CDR1 and CDR2: LNHDA, SQIVND (reference sequence). V lost 10 bases, J lost 0 bases, and 16 bases lay in between. This CDR3 has 16 residues. The CDR3 DNA reads TGTGCCACCCGGTGGGGCCACAGCTCCTATAATTCACCCCTCCACTTT. As protein: CATRWGHSSYNSPLHF.

V is TRBV12-5 and J is TRBJ2-7, with 7 bases that match TRBD2. CDR1 is LGHNT and CDR2 is FRNRAP in the germline V gene. J gave up 4 bases and V 4 bases, and 10 bases lay outside the gene matches. CDR3 length: 15 residues. DNA of the CDR3: TGTGCTAGTGGTTCCCGACTAGCCGGCGTTTACGAGCAGTACGTC. Its translation is CASGSRLAGVYEQYV.

V gene TRBV9 combines with J gene TRBJ1-2; tentatively, D is TRBD1 (5 bases). Germline CDR1 and CDR2: SGDLS and YYNGEE. The CDR3 sequence is 13 residues long. The V and J ends lost 1 base and 5 bases respectively, with 9 bases between them. The CDR3 is CASSVTGEYGYTF. In nucleotides, the CDR3 is TGTGCCAGCAGCGTAACAGGAGAGTATGGCTACACCTTC.

This clone has only a few counts. The chain links TRBV6-5 to TRBJ1-4, with D maybe TRBD1 (5 bases). Trimming removed 5 bases at V and 8 bases at J, with 12 bases between. The CDR3 consists of 13 residues. The germline CDR1 and CDR2 sequences are MNHEY and SVGAGI. In nucleotides, the CDR3 is TGTGCCAGCAGTCCCTGGGGGGTCGAAAAACTGTTTTTT. As protein: CASSPWGVEKLFF.

This chain connects TRBV6-1 to TRBJ2-7; TRBD2 aligns across 8 bases. The CDR3 is 16 residues long. V dropped 4 bases and J dropped 4; count of bases not matched to a gene: 12. The V gene's germline CDR1 is MNHNS and CDR2 SASEGT. As DNA, the CDR3 is TGTGCCAGCAGTGTACTCCCAGCGGGGGAGCAATACGAGCAGTACGTC. Amino acid sequence: CASSVLPAGEQYEQYV.

V usage is TRBV24-1 and J usage is TRBJ1-3, with 9 bases that match TRBD1. The CDR3 is 14 amino acids. Trimming at V came to 3 bases and at J to 6 bases, leaving 2 bases not matched to a gene. CDR1 is KGHDR, CDR2 SFDVKD, per germline. The CDR3 DNA is TGTGCCACCAGTGATAGGGACAGGGAAAACACCATATATTTT. It specifies CATSDRDRENTIYF.

The chain couples TRBV4-1 to TRBJ2-6; D is ambiguous. The CDR3 covers 16 residues. The V and J ends lost 2 bases and 3 bases respectively, with 11 bases between them. Germline V gene lookup returns CDR1 MGHRA and CDR2 YSYEKL. The CDR3 sequence is CASSQFPPNGANVLTF. CDR3 sequence (DNA): TGCGCCAGCAGCCAATTTCCCCCAAATGGGGCCAACGTCCTGACTTTC.

The DNA for the CDR3 is TGTGCCAGCAGTTCCGTGTCCCAAGAGACCCAGTACTTC. Encoded protein: CASSSVSQETQYF. The chain employs TRBV12-3 or TRBV12-4 and TRBJ2-5; D not resolved. Deletions cut 4 bases from V and 1 base from J, with 7 bases between. The CDR3 sequence is 13 residues long.

This sequence joins TRBV7-3 and TRBJ1-2, with no clear D. V lost 1 base to trimming and J lost 4 bases, with 13 bases between them. The germline V gene encodes CDR1 SGHTA and CDR2 FQGTGA. The CDR3 is made up of 15 amino acids. CDR3 DNA sequence: TGTGCCAGCAGCTTAAATCGAGGGCCAGCCTATGGCTACACCTTC. This codes for CASSLNRGPAYGYTF.

This clone has just one count. The chain employs TRBV6-2 or TRBV6-3 and TRBJ1-2; 10 bases map to TRBD1. Germline trimming cut 5 bases from V and 2 bases from J; bases unmatched to any gene: 17. This CDR3 has 19 residues. The germline gives CDR1 MNHEY, CDR2 SVGEGT. The CDR3 coding sequence is TGTGCCAGCAGTCTTCCGAACCGGGACAGGGGTCACGTAAACTATGGCTACACCTTC. Protein product: CASSLPNRDRGHVNYGYTF.

V usage is TRBV19 and J usage is TRBJ1-2, with a weak D call TRBD1 (6 bases). The CDR3 is 13 amino acids. V lost 6 bases, J lost 2 bases, and 10 bases lay in between. Germline lookup yields CDR1 LNHDA and CDR2 SQIVND (reference sequence). The CDR3 protein is CASSPDRNYGYTF. In DNA form, the CDR3 reads TGTGCCAGTAGCCCCGACAGGAACTATGGCTACACCTTC.

This clone was detected a few times. The V call is TRBV15, the J call TRBJ2-3; D might be TRBD1 or TRBD2, each matching 7 bases. This CDR3 contains 15 residues. The germline gives CDR1 LNHNV, CDR2 YYDKDF (reference sequence). Trimming took off 4 bases at V and 4 bases at J, with 15 bases between the two ends. This CDR3 is CATSKGAGEADTQYF. CDR3 bases: TGTGCCACCAGCAAGGGGGCGGGGGAGGCAGATACGCAGTATTTT.

V is TRBV7-8 and J is TRBJ2-5, with 10 positions matching TRBD1. Germline V gives CDR1 SGHVS, CDR2 FQNEAQ. The V gene end was trimmed by 1 base and the J gene end by 7 bases; junction bases not matched to a gene: 6. The CDR3 consists of 15 residues. The CDR3 nucleotides read TGTGCCAGCAGCTTAGGCCGGGACAGGGGTAGGACCCAGTACTTC. This gives the protein CASSLGRDRGRTQYF.